These 11 T cell receptor beta chains were sequenced from one sample in a study of T-cell reconstitution after alpha-beta-depleted transplantation in children. Researchers prepared the TCRbeta library using unique molecular identifiers, the study reports. TCRdb reprocessed the PCR reads via MiXCR and lists one record per CDR3 protein. The profile shows about 980,000 distinct CDR3 sequences, about 29% of them singletons. Sequences were derived from PBMCs, mostly from graft donor cells, sampled 360 days after TCRalphabeta/CD19-depleted stem cell transplant. Receptor source: a boy under three years old who had a stem cell transplant for SCID, so the T cells may come from the graft donor.

The V and J genes are TRBV5-1 and TRBJ1-1; 8 nucleotides line up with TRBD1. This CDR3 comprises 16 residues. Losses at the gene ends were 0 bases for V and 8 bases for J; bases not matched to a gene: 12. CDR1 is SGHRS and CDR2 is YFSETQ in the germline V gene. Written as DNA, the CDR3 is TGCGCCAGCAGCTTGGGGAGAATAGGACAGGGACTCGAAGCTTTCTTT. Its protein product is CASSLGRIGQGLEAFF.

The rearrangement joins TRBV12-3 or TRBV12-4 to TRBJ2-1; perhaps TRBD2 as D (6 bases). This CDR3 has 17 amino acids. Deletions cut 6 bases from V and 0 bases from J, with 18 bases between. The CDR3 nucleotides are TGTGCCAGCAGCTATCCAAAGGAGGGGAGCTCCTACAATGAGCAGTTCTTC. Its translation is CASSYPKEGSSYNEQFF.

The genes are TRBV29-1 and TRBJ2-7; no clear D. Trimming took 6 bases from V and 0 from J, leaving 15 bases between them. Germline assignment: CDR1 SQVTM and CDR2 ANQGSEA. The CDR3 is made up of 14 amino acids. CDR3 residues: CSVIDGKSSYEQYF. Written as DNA, the CDR3 is TGCAGCGTAATAGACGGAAAGAGCTCCTACGAGCAGTACTTC.

Details on this clonotype: This may come from a read error, since a much larger clone is one base off. The gene calls are TRBV12-3 or TRBV12-4 and TRBJ1-5; possibly TRBD1 for D (6 bases). Trimming took 3 bases from V and 5 from J, leaving 8 bases between them. This CDR3 is built from 13 residues. The CDR3 nucleotides read TGTGCCAGCAGTTTTCAGGGGTATCAGCCCCAGCATTTT. It translates to CASSFQGYQPQHF.

The chain employs TRBV2 and TRBJ2-7; D possibly uses TRBD1 or TRBD2 (5 bases each). V lost 4 bases and J 0 bases, leaving 13 bases between the germline ends. Germline CDR1 and CDR2: SNHLY and FYNNEI. This CDR3 is 15 amino acids long. The CDR3 sequence: CASSGVRDGSYEQYF. The CDR3 DNA follows: TGTGCCAGCAGTGGGGTTAGGGACGGCTCCTACGAGCAGTACTTC. Combining the CDR3 with reference TRBV2 and TRBJ2-7 gives the whole variable domain EPEVTQTPSHQVTQMGQEVILRCVPISNHLYFYWYRQILGQKVEFLVSFYNNEISEKSEIFDDQFSVERPDGSNFTLKIRSTKLEDSAMYFCASSGVRDGSYEQYFGPGTRLTVT.

The gene calls are TRBV5-6 and TRBJ2-4; TRBD2 is a possible D gene (7 bases). This CDR3 region has 14 residues. V was clipped by 0 bases and J by 8 bases, with 12 bases between them. The germline V gene has CDR1 SGHDT and CDR2 YYEEEE. CDR3 DNA: TGTGCCAGCAGCTTGGTAGGGGAGGGGGACATTCAGTACTTC. It translates to CASSLVGEGDIQYF.

V gene TRBV10-3 combines with J gene TRBJ2-2; 8 positions agree with TRBD1. Trimming removed 5 bases from V and 4 bases from J; junction bases left unmatched: 12. CDR1 and CDR2 (germline): ENHRY, SYGVKD. This CDR3 comprises 17 residues. CDR3 residues: CAISLPSTGASTGELFF. CDR3 sequence (DNA): TGTGCCATCAGTCTTCCCTCGACAGGGGCTTCCACCGGGGAGCTGTTTTTT.

V is TRBV20-1 and J is TRBJ2-1; 8 bases align to TRBD2. The CDR3 runs to 14 residues. Germline values: CDR1 DFQATT, CDR2 SNEGSKA (reference sequence). The V gene end was trimmed by 6 bases and the J gene end by 8 bases; junction bases not matched to a gene: 12. CDR3 residues: CSANPRRGAHEQFF. For the CDR3, the DNA is TGCAGTGCCAACCCCAGGCGGGGGGCTCATGAGCAGTTCTTC.

This clonotype occurred a few times. The chain links TRBV6-9 to TRBJ1-5; D is undetermined. V was cut by 9 bases and J by 6 bases, with 0 bases left in between. CDR1 is MNHGY and CDR2 is SVAAGI in the germline V gene. This CDR3 spans 8 amino acids. The DNA of the CDR3 is TGTGCCAGTCAGCCCCAGCATTTT. It yields the protein CASQPQHF.

The chain has TRBV12-3 or TRBV12-4 and TRBJ1-4, with a possible D match to TRBD1 (5 bases). The V end was cut by 6 bases, the J end by 3 bases, with 14 bases between. This CDR3 contains 15 residues. The DNA of the CDR3 is TGTGCCAGCAGGAAACTGGGGCTCCCTAATGAAAAACTGTTTTTT. Protein product: CASRKLGLPNEKLFF.

This clonotype was observed a few times. The gene calls are TRBV12-3 or TRBV12-4 and TRBJ2-1; D remains ambiguous. The CDR3 has 14 amino acids. Trimming took 8 bases from V and 1 from J, leaving 12 bases between them. The CDR3 nucleotides read TGTGCCAGCTGTGTGCGGACGTCCTACAATGAGCAGTTCTTC. Amino acid sequence: CASCVRTSYNEQFF.